This T cell receptor (beta chain) was sequenced during a study of shared clonotypes between healthy human individuals. About the study: Contributing individuals were two females and a few males aged 18 to 49.

V shed 5 bases, J shed 3 bases, and the junction held 2 bases outside the gene matches. The V gene's germline CDR1 is SQVTM and CDR2 ANQGSEA. This CDR3 contains 12 residues. For this clone: Its antigen is as yet unknown.

Sorted-subset replicate PCR reactions contained about 200 ng DNA, corresponding to approximately 30,000 T cell genomes. Libraries were prepared by immunoSEQ multiplex PCR; TCRdb keeps only in-frame clonotypes and omits some of them. The sample holds under 1,100,000 clones, around 78% seen once. Notes on the study in general: Non-shared clonotypes had lower generation probabilities than clonotypes shared by all four sorted-subset donors.

The source is a man aged 18 to 30 in good health. Some clones in this sample may be carry-over from other donors' samples. The chain carries TRBV29-1 and TRBJ2-5, with 8 bases lining up with TRBD2. The specimen was memory CD4+ T cells from PBMCs. Subset given: CD45RA-negative fraction. The CDR3 sequence: CSVQAGEETQYF. As DNA, the CDR3 is TGCAGCGTTCAAGCGGGAGAAGAGACCCAGTACTTC.